The next 24 T cell receptor beta chains were all read from a single sample in a study of blood T cell repertoires in COVID-19. Clones were sequenced by immunoSEQ multiplex PCR, and TCRdb holds only the in-frame ones, with some missing. The table includes about 320,000 clones, 65% to 90% detected once. Specimen: peripheral blood. The receptors shown here come from a human donor in a cohort sampled during active COVID-19.

This clone was observed a single time. V usage is TRBV9 and J usage is TRBJ1-6, with 7 bases lining up with TRBD1. Germline trimming cut 5 bases from V and 0 bases from J; bases unmatched to any gene: 5. CDR1 is SGDLS, CDR2 YYNGEE, per germline. CDR3 size: 16 residues. This CDR3 reads CASRGTESSYNSPLHF. CDR3 nucleotide sequence: TGTGCCAGCAGGGGGACAGAAAGCTCCTATAATTCACCCCTCCACTTT.

This chain uses TRBV18 with TRBJ1-6; D unclear. Germline CDR1 and CDR2: KGHSH and LQKENI. The germline V and J ends were trimmed by 3 bases and 0 bases, with 12 bases remaining between them. The CDR3 spans 17 residues. The CDR3 sequence: CASSPSHLSSYNSPLHF. CDR3 nucleotides: TGTGCCAGCTCACCGTCTCACTTAAGCTCCTATAATTCACCCCTCCACTTT. The full variable domain, in which reference TRBV18 and TRBJ1-6 provide the parts outside the CDR3, is NAGVMQNPRHLVRRRGQEARLRCSPMKGHSHVYWYRQLPEEGLKFMVYLQKENIIDESGMPKERFSAEFPKEGPSILRIQQVVRGDSAAYFCASSPSHLSSYNSPLHFGNGTRLTVT.

The table lists this clone with a few counts. The J gene is TRBJ1-2, the V gene TRBV30, with D uncertain. This CDR3 contains 12 residues. Germline-derived CDR1 and CDR2 are GTSNPN and SVGIG (reference sequence). Trimming took 2 bases from V and 9 from J, leaving 13 bases between them. This CDR3 is CAWSTTGDRYTF. The DNA for the CDR3 is TGTGCCTGGAGTACCACCGGGGATCGCTACACCTTC.

J is TRBJ1-6 and V is TRBV7-9, with a possible D match to TRBD1 (5 bases). Germline CDR1 reads SEHNR; CDR2 reads FQNEAQ (reference sequence). Trimming removed 5 bases at V and 8 bases at J, with 10 bases between. The length of the CDR3 is 13 residues. The CDR3 bases are TGTGCCAGCAGCCCAACAGGAGATTCACCCCTCCACTTT. Translating gives CASSPTGDSPLHF.

The chain couples TRBV2 to TRBJ2-6; 7 nucleotides align to TRBD1. With V trimmed by 1 base and J by 0 bases, 3 bases remained unmatched. Germline-derived CDR1 and CDR2 are SNHLY and FYNNEI. This CDR3 has 17 amino acids. CDR3 DNA: TGTGCCAGCAGTGAAGATGCAGGGGGCTCTGGGGCCAACGTCCTGACTTTC. Translation: CASSEDAGGSGANVLTF.

The chain carries TRBV12-5 and TRBJ2-4, with D perhaps TRBD2 (6 bases). The germline V and J ends were trimmed by 6 bases and 7 bases, with 19 bases remaining between them. Germline V CDR1 and CDR2: LGHNT, FRNRAP. This CDR3 region has 15 residues. The CDR3 loop reads CASGMTGTVRNIQYF. CDR3 DNA sequence: TGTGCTAGTGGGATGACCGGGACTGTCAGGAACATTCAGTACTTC.

V and J are TRBV20-1 and TRBJ2-1; TRBD1 is a possible D gene (6 bases). V lost 5 bases, J lost 6 bases, and 8 bases lay in between. Germline V gene lookup returns CDR1 DFQATT and CDR2 SNEGSKA (reference sequence). The CDR3 consists of 11 residues. The CDR3 DNA reads as TGCAGTGCTCGACAGGCCAATGAGCAGTTCTTC. This codes for CSARQANEQFF.

The chain combines TRBV19 with TRBJ2-7; D is ambiguous. Trimming stripped 6 bases from V and 1 base from J, with 13 bases between. The CDR3 consists of 14 residues. Germline V gene lookup returns CDR1 LNHDA and CDR2 SQIVND (reference sequence). The CDR3 nucleotides are TGTGCCAGTAGACCTAAACCCGGTTCCTACGAGCAGTACTTC. This translates into CASRPKPGSYEQYF.

The gene calls are TRBV3-1 (or the pseudogene TRBV3-2) and TRBJ1-1; D is perhaps TRBD1 (6 bases). Trimming pared 2 bases from V and 1 base from J, leaving 11 bases between. Per the germline V gene, CDR1 is LGHDT and CDR2 is YNNKEL (reference sequence). This CDR3 has 15 residues. This CDR3 is CASSQPTGSNTEAFF. CDR3 nucleotide sequence: TGTGCCAGCAGCCAACCGACAGGTTCGAACACTGAAGCTTTCTTT.

V is TRBV28 and J is TRBJ2-7; TRBD1 agrees at 8 bases. CDR3 length: 13 amino acids. J was trimmed by 4 bases and V by 5 bases; bases with no gene match: 4. Germline assignment: CDR1 MDHEN and CDR2 SYDVKM. DNA of the CDR3: TGTGCCAGCAGTGACAGGGGTAGATACGAGCAGTACTTC. Translated: CASSDRGRYEQYF. The full variable domain, in which reference TRBV28 and TRBJ2-7 provide the parts outside the CDR3, is DVKVTQSSRYLVKRTGEKVFLECVQDMDHENMFWYRQDPGLGLRLIYFSYDVKMKEKGDIPEGYSVSREKKERFSLILESASTNQTSMYLCASSDRGRYEQYFGPGTRLTVT.

The genes are TRBV24-1 and TRBJ2-1; 7 bases fit TRBD1. The length of the CDR3 is 14 residues. Germline lookup yields CDR1 KGHDR and CDR2 SFDVKD. Losses at the gene ends were 0 bases for V and 6 bases for J; bases not matched to a gene: 1. This CDR3 reads CATSDLRDSNEQFF. The CDR3 region has the DNA TGTGCCACCAGTGATTTGAGGGACAGCAATGAGCAGTTCTTC.

V and J are TRBV30 and TRBJ1-1; D remains unclear. V dropped 8 bases and J dropped 0 bases, with 13 bases sitting between them. The germline CDR1 and CDR2 sequences are GTSNPN and SVGIG (reference sequence). CDR3 length equals 13 residues. Here the CDR3 reads CALRDTVNTEAFF. For the CDR3, the DNA is TGTGCCCTGAGGGATACGGTGAACACTGAAGCTTTCTTT.

V gene TRBV18 combines with J gene TRBJ2-7; TRBD1 is a possible D gene (5 bases). There are 15 residues in the CDR3. V lost 3 bases, J lost 3 bases, and 15 bases lay in between. Germline V gene data show CDR1 as KGHSH and CDR2 as LQKENI. The CDR3 loop is CASSPFDSESYEQYF. The CDR3 DNA follows: TGTGCCAGCTCACCTTTTGACAGCGAGAGCTACGAGCAGTACTTC. The complete variable domain, with remaining parts taken from reference TRBV18 and TRBJ2-7, reads NAGVMQNPRHLVRRRGQEARLRCSPMKGHSHVYWYRQLPEEGLKFMVYLQKENIIDESGMPKERFSAEFPKEGPSILRIQQVVRGDSAAYFCASSPFDSESYEQYFGPGTRLTVT.

The rearrangement uses TRBV6-1 and TRBJ1-6; TRBD1 agrees at 8 bases. With V trimmed by 4 bases and J by 2 bases, 10 bases remained unmatched. The germline CDR1 and CDR2 sequences are MNHNS and SASEGT. The CDR3 totals 18 residues. CDR3 sequence reads: CASSGGQGSIPYNSPLHF. The CDR3 DNA is TGTGCCAGCAGTGGAGGACAGGGAAGTATTCCCTATAATTCACCCCTCCACTTT.

The chain combines TRBV2 with TRBJ1-1, with D possibly being TRBD1 (6 bases). The CDR3 totals 12 residues. Per germline, CDR1 SNHLY and CDR2 FYNNEI. Between the trimmed V and J ends, which lost 6 bases and 11 bases, there was a span of 16 bases. The CDR3 region is CASRGGGAAAFF. DNA for the CDR3: TGTGCCAGCAGGGGAGGGGGGGCAGCGGCTTTCTTT. The variable domain in full, completed from reference TRBV2 and TRBJ1-1, reads EPEVTQTPSHQVTQMGQEVILRCVPISNHLYFYWYRQILGQKVEFLVSFYNNEISEKSEIFDDQFSVERPDGSNFTLKIRSTKLEDSAMYFCASRGGGAAAFFGQGTRLTVV.

The chain joins TRBV6-5 to TRBJ1-1; tentative D call: TRBD1 (5 bases). Trimming pared 7 bases from V and 5 bases from J, leaving 20 bases between. Germline CDR1 is MNHEY and CDR2 is SVGAGI. The CDR3 loop spans 15 amino acids. CDR3 protein: CASTRLGGVGTEAFF. In DNA form, the CDR3 reads TGTGCCAGCACTCGTCTCGGGGGAGTGGGGACTGAAGCTTTCTTT.

The V and J genes are TRBV30 and TRBJ1-1; D uncertain. The CDR3 has 12 amino acids. Germline V gene sequence: CDR1 GTSNPN, CDR2 SVGIG (reference sequence). V shed 5 bases and J shed 1 base, with 8 bases lying between them. In nucleotides, the CDR3 is TGTGCCTGGGGGCGAACGAACACTGAAGCTTTCTTT. This codes for CAWGRTNTEAFF.

The chain is built from TRBV6-5 and TRBJ1-4; D ambiguous. This CDR3 is 15 amino acids long. Germline CDR1 reads MNHEY; CDR2 reads SVGAGI. V lost 7 bases, J lost 0 bases, and 12 bases lay in between. The CDR3 loop is CASTGGVATNEKLFF. DNA of the CDR3: TGTGCCAGCACGGGTGGAGTTGCAACTAATGAAAAACTGTTTTTT.

This chain uses TRBV4-2 with TRBJ2-1; 7 bases agree with TRBD2. Germline V gene lookup returns CDR1 LGHNA and CDR2 YNFKEQ. CDR3 size: 14 residues. V lost 0 bases and J lost 12; bases outside the gene matches: 8. CDR3 sequence reads: CASSQEPGTMVQFF. The CDR3 DNA is TGTGCCAGCAGCCAAGAGCCTGGGACTATGGTGCAGTTCTTC.

V usage is TRBV9 and J usage is TRBJ1-2, with 7 bases aligning to TRBD1. V gave up 2 bases and J gave up 3 bases; unmatched junction bases: 4. CDR1 is SGDLS and CDR2 is YYNGEE in the germline V gene. This CDR3 has 14 amino acids. The CDR3, as DNA: TGTGCCAGCAGCGTTAACAGGGGCGACTATGGCTACACCTTC. Translating it yields CASSVNRGDYGYTF.

In this sample, this clone turned up once. The J gene is TRBJ2-7, the V gene TRBV3-1 (or the pseudogene TRBV3-2); 7 bases line up with TRBD2. V lost 4 bases, J lost 3 bases, and 18 bases stayed unmatched. The CDR3 totals 18 residues. In germline, CDR1 is LGHDT, CDR2 YNNKEL (reference sequence). DNA of the CDR3: TGTGCCAGCAGCCCCAGGGTGGCCCTTGCGGGGGACTTCTACGAGCAGTACTTC. It codes for CASSPRVALAGDFYEQYF.

The chain employs TRBV6-5 and TRBJ2-7, with D uncertain. This CDR3 has 15 amino acids. CDR1 is MNHEY and CDR2 is SVGAGI in the germline V gene. V lost 6 bases and J 2 bases, leaving 17 bases between the germline ends. The CDR3 region is CASSWARVPPYEQYF. The CDR3 nucleotides read TGTGCCAGCAGCTGGGCCCGAGTACCCCCCTACGAGCAGTACTTC.

The chain is built from TRBV12-3 or TRBV12-4 and TRBJ2-3; D uncertain. The CDR3 sequence is 12 residues long. Between the trimmed V and J ends, which lost 3 bases and 4 bases, there was a span of 5 bases. CDR3 region: CASSFRADTQYF. The DNA for the CDR3 is TGTGCCAGCAGTTTTAGAGCAGATACGCAGTATTTT.

The V and J genes are TRBV18 and TRBJ2-3; D gene uncertain. The V end was cut by 6 bases, the J end by 2 bases, with 18 bases between. CDR1 is KGHSH, CDR2 LQKENI, per germline. The CDR3 is 16 amino acids. The CDR3 region is CASSLVGGLFTDTQYF. The CDR3 DNA reads TGTGCCAGCTCCCTTGTAGGCGGCTTATTCACAGATACGCAGTATTTT.